Reported below is one T cell receptor (beta chain). What it binds is not known. The protocol was immunoSEQ multiplex PCR, while the TCRdb copy is restricted to in-frame clones and leaves out a portion. The table includes tens of thousands of clones, about 85% detected once. These data are taken from a study of multiple sclerosis patients with progressive multifocal leukoencephalopathy. Study results and caveats: It is unclear whether the findings reflect JC virus infection or general immunocompromise.

The time point here: time of PML onset. The T3 samples were drawn when PML began. This receptor was obtained from a young woman with progressive multifocal leukoencephalopathy. The sequencing used PBMCs, collected from a patient treated with natalizumab.

The DNA for the CDR3 is TGTGCCAGCAGCTTGGAGAGGGGCTCCCATGGCTACACCTTC. Protein sequence: CASSLERGSHGYTF. The V and J genes are TRBV5-4 and TRBJ1-2, with D perhaps matching TRBD1 (5 bases). The CDR3 extends over 14 amino acids. The germline V gene encodes CDR1 SGHNT and CDR2 YYREEE (reference sequence). V lost 0 bases and J lost 6, with 12 bases in between.